Listed below are T cell receptor beta chains from one sample, sequenced in a study of T cells in Graves' hyperthyroidism and ophthalmopathy. TCRdb fed the multiplex PCR reads into MiXCR, producing one record per CDR3 protein. The repertoire holds 500,000 to 650,000 distinct CDR3 sequences, with about 20% as singletons. Sequencing used blood. The origin of the receptors is a man aged 35 to 55 with Graves' ophthalmopathy. Each CDR3 is given with its conserved first and last residue. The D gene is left open where the match is weak. Size values are once, few and many counts, or a class for expanded clones, and some rows have none.

clone_size | v_call | d_call | cdr3_aa
. | TRBV11-2 | TRBD2 | CASGYPPTGTSPNEQFF
. | TRBV30 | . | CAWVDWTSSYNEQFF
many | TRBV6-4 | TRBD1 | CASSDSGRDRGTYEQYF
many | TRBV5-1 | TRBD1 | CASSFGTGDYEQYF
many | TRBV29-1 | . | CSAGGFSKETQYF
many | TRBV20-1 | TRBD1 | CSGGDRGPTDTQYF
many | TRBV5-5 | TRBD2 | CASSSIAGGQETQYF
. | TRBV30 | . | CAWSHSKNIQYF
many | TRBV12-3/TRBV12-4 | TRBD1 | CASSWDRGYEQYF
. | TRBV20-1 | . | CSAPVAGDNEQFF
many | TRBV2 | TRBD2 | CASSFGTSGHNEQFF
. | TRBV4-3 | . | CASSPAFGSYNPPLHF
. | TRBV2 | TRBD1 | CASSRSLSTGNEKLFF
. | TRBV20-1 | . | CSAHLGTTIAYNEQFF
many | TRBV11-2 | . | CASSPDRTGRDEQFF
. | TRBV19 | . | CVSSPRGRRNSPLHF
few | TRBV25-1 | . | CASSMGARTEAFF
many | TRBV5-1 | TRBD1 | CASSWGQAPDTEAFF
. | TRBV4-1 | . | CASSQGSGRTYNEQFF
. | TRBV2 | . | CASSEGGRRLKQPQHF
few | TRBV18 | TRBD2 | CASSAVRSGRGPKEQYF
. | TRBV2 | . | CASSEGGTNEKPFF
few | TRBV3-1 | . | CASSPLGGGYTF
many | TRBV5-1 | . | CASSLTGRYTDTQYF
. | TRBV18 | . | CASSRAGSTYEQYF
. | TRBV18 | TRBD2 | CASSPPLAGADTQYF
few | TRBV7-6 | . | CASTLGGNQPQHF
. | TRBV18 | TRBD1 | CASSLRGTGGSGNTIYF
. | TRBV4-1 | . | CASSQGVSSYNEQFF
. | TRBV7-2 | . | CASSSAGRSGNTVYF
few | TRBV19 | . | CASSETGLNTEAFF
many | TRBV5-1 | . | CASSSGGIGDTQYF
. | TRBV6-2/TRBV6-3 | . | CASLSTSRGVGEKLFF
. | TRBV19 | . | CASSPPSGGDQPQHF
few | TRBV27 | . | CASSFKGEGSYEQYF
few | TRBV2 | . | CASMFEGGRYSGANVLTF
many | TRBV7-8 | . | CASSLARGVYTF
few | TRBV7-6 | . | CASSSGAEAEAFF
many | TRBV30 | . | CAWSTRYGELFF
many | TRBV2 | TRBD1 | CASLDRVTDTQYF
few | TRBV7-6 | TRBD2 | CASSLIGAGGQETQYF
few | TRBV5-6 | TRBD1 | CASSSSQGAKTEAFF
few | TRBV6-2/TRBV6-3 | TRBD1 | CASKTGGSNTEAFF
. | TRBV29-1 | . | CSVDVGAYNYGYTF
many | TRBV12-3/TRBV12-4 | . | CASTPRANSYEQYF
. | TRBV6-5 | TRBD1 | CASSYPTTGGPTDTQYF
. | TRBV6-2/TRBV6-3 | TRBD1 | CASSSPPNRDRSADTQYF
. | TRBV6-1 | . | CASSPRGVRGYTF
few | TRBV4-2 | TRBD2 | CASSSNLAGGFNEQFF
. | TRBV24-1 | . | CATSDLTGWYF
many | TRBV6-1 | . | CASSPSPYYGYTF
. | TRBV28 | TRBD1 | CASRRRRDRAYCSNQPQHF
many | TRBV9 | . | CASSGSYNEQFF